The clone carrying this TCR beta chain was seen at least ten times. Its antigen is unknown. Germline lookup yields CDR1 MGHRA and CDR2 YSYEKL. The V end was cut by 2 bases, the J end by 4 bases, with 5 bases between. This CDR3 contains 12 residues. These data come from a study of T cells after yellow fever vaccination. Whole-study findings and limits: FACS-sorted repertoires might harbor abundant contaminating clonotypes from the bulk population.

TCRdb reprocessed the 5' RACE reads with MiXCR, giving one entry per CDR3 protein. The table shows some 240,000 distinct CDR3 sequences, with approximately 3.6% occurring only once. V gene TRBV4-1 combines with J gene TRBJ1-2; D not certain. The receptor was isolated from a man aged 18 to 30 who received the YFV17D yellow fever vaccine. This sample comprised PBMCs, obtained 15 days after the yellow fever booster vaccination. The DNA of the CDR3 is TGCGCCAGCAGCCAATCACGCTATGGCTACACCTTC. It codes for CASSQSRYGYTF.